This is a list of T cell receptor beta chains from one sample in a study of Ad26.COV2.S vaccination and SARS-CoV-2 variants. The repertoire was sequenced with immunoSEQ multiplex PCR; TCRdb's copy has only in-frame clones and lacks some. The sample shows roughly 380,000 clones, around 86% of them seen only once. Sequencing was performed on peripheral blood, taken in a trial of Ad26.COV2.S vaccine versus placebo. The receptors shown here come from a person between 18 and 60 years old who received the Ad26.COV2.S COVID-19 vaccine or a placebo. CDR3s include the opening cysteine and the closing phenylalanine or tryptophan. Fields, in order: J gene, V gene, clone size, D gene, CDR3 DNA, CDR3 protein. D genes are given only for firm matches. Size is stated for part of the rows, as once, few or many counts, or as a class when the clone is expanded.

TRBJ2-3,TRBV7-3,-,-,TGTGCCAGCAGCTTTGTCGCTGCAGATACGCAGTATTTT,CASSFVAADTQYF
TRBJ1-2,TRBV6-5,-,-,TGTGCCAGCAGTTACTACGGCAAAGACTATGGCTACACCTTC,CASSYYGKDYGYTF
TRBJ2-5,TRBV4-1,-,-,TGCGCCAGCAGCCAAGACAGAGGGGGATTCCAAGAGACCCAGTACTTC,CASSQDRGGFQETQYF
TRBJ2-5,TRBV2,few,-,TGTGCCAGCAGCGCGTGGACGGAACAAGAGACCCAGTACTTC,CASSAWTEQETQYF
TRBJ2-2,TRBV4-3,-,-,TGCGCCAGCAGCCAAGAAAGGGTGTGGGTAACCGGGGAGCTGTTTTTT,CASSQERVWVTGELFF
TRBJ1-5,TRBV19,-,-,TGTGCCACCAGGAGAAGGGGGAGGAATCAGCCCCAGCATTTT,CATRRRGRNQPQHF
TRBJ1-1,TRBV10-3,-,-,TGTGCCGTGACAGGACGGCCGAGTGGGGGAACTGAAGCTTTCTTT,CAVTGRPSGGTEAFF
TRBJ2-2,TRBV5-1,once,-,TGCGCCAGCAGCTTGGTTTTGGGGGCCGGGGAGCTGTTTTTT,CASSLVLGAGELFF
TRBJ1-2,TRBV9,-,-,TGTGCCAGCAGCGTAGACAGGGACGAGGGGTATGGCTACACCTTC,CASSVDRDEGYGYTF
TRBJ1-1,TRBV28,-,-,TGTGCCAGCAGGGGACCCCTGAACACTGAAGCTTTCTTT,CASRGPLNTEAFF
TRBJ1-6,TRBV6-5,-,-,TGTGCCAGCAGAACTTCAGGGAGCGATAATTCACCCCTCCACTTT,CASRTSGSDNSPLHF
TRBJ2-1,TRBV28,-,TRBD2,TGTGCCAGCAGTTTAGGGACTAGCGGGGGGTATGAGCAGTTCTTC,CASSLGTSGGYEQFF
TRBJ1-1,TRBV29-1,-,-,TGCAGCGTTGATTCCACTGAAGCTTTCTTT,CSVDSTEAFF
TRBJ1-3,TRBV29-1,-,-,TGCAGCGCCGTCCCCCGAGGGAAGGGCCAGGGCACCATATATTTT,CSAVPRGKGQGTIYF
TRBJ1-2,TRBV7-8,-,TRBD1,TGTGCCAGCAGCTTCACAGGGGTCGGTGGCTACACCTTC,CASSFTGVGGYTF
TRBJ1-6,TRBV7-9,-,-,TGTGCCAGCCGATTCGATAATTCACCCCTCCACTTT,CASRFDNSPLHF
TRBJ2-7,TRBV5-1,-,-,TGCGCCAGCAGCAATGATCCAGGGGGGCCTTTTGGAGAGCAGTACTTC,CASSNDPGGPFGEQYF
TRBJ2-7,TRBV4-3,-,-,TGCGCCAGCAGCCAAGGAGCGACCTACGAGCAGTACTTC,CASSQGATYEQYF
TRBJ2-5,TRBV5-1,-,-,TGCGCCAGCAGCAAAGGGGACCAGCTGGGGGAGACCCAGTACTTC,CASSKGDQLGETQYF
TRBJ2-7,TRBV2,once,TRBD1,TGTGCCAGCAGTACCAGAGGACAGGGGGTCGAGCAGTACTTC,CASSTRGQGVEQYF
TRBJ1-1,TRBV7-6,-,-,TGTGCCAGCAGCCGGGAGGTGAACACTGAAGCTTTCTTT,CASSREVNTEAFF
TRBJ1-2,TRBV7-9,-,-,TGTGCCAGCAGAGCCGACATGGGGGGTGGCTACACCTTC,CASRADMGGGYTF
TRBJ1-3,TRBV9,-,-,TGTGCCAGCAGCGTAGGGGTAGGAAACACCATATATTTT,CASSVGVGNTIYF
TRBJ1-5,TRBV19,-,TRBD1,TGTGCCAGTAGTACAACAGGGGGCCGTCAGCCCCAGCATTTT,CASSTTGGRQPQHF
TRBJ1-5,TRBV5-5,-,-,TGTGCCAGCAGCTCCGCCGAGTTCGGGGCTTATAGCAATCAGCCCCAGCATTTT,CASSSAEFGAYSNQPQHF
TRBJ1-2,TRBV6-2/TRBV6-3,once,-,TGTGCCAGCAGTTACACCACGGACAGTGGTTATGGCTACACCTTC,CASSYTTDSGYGYTF
TRBJ2-3,TRBV5-8,-,-,TGTGCCAGCAGCTCCGGACAGTTGACAGATACGCAGTATTTT,CASSSGQLTDTQYF
TRBJ2-7,TRBV3-1/TRBV3-2,-,-,TGTGCCAGCAGCCAAGTAGCCGGGACACCTTACGAGCAGTACTTC,CASSQVAGTPYEQYF
TRBJ2-4,TRBV27,once,-,TGTGCCAGCAGTCCTCACCTAAGGTCCAAAAACATTCAGTACTTC,CASSPHLRSKNIQYF
TRBJ1-1,TRBV5-1,once,-,TGCGCCAGCAGCACTGGGGGGCACCAGGGTGAAGCTTTCTTT,CASSTGGHQGEAFF
TRBJ2-5,TRBV6-6,once,TRBD2,TGTGCCAGCAGTCACCATGGTCTAGCGGGGGCCCGCACCGAAGAGACCCAGTACTTC,CASSHHGLAGARTEETQYF
TRBJ2-2,TRBV13,-,TRBD1,TGTGCCAGCGACAGGGGGCACACCGGGGAGCTGTTTTTT,CASDRGHTGELFF
TRBJ1-1,TRBV7-3,few,-,TGTGCCAGCAGCTTAACCGGGACCCACAGAGAGAACACTGAAGCTTTCTTT,CASSLTGTHRENTEAFF
TRBJ2-7,TRBV19,-,TRBD1,TGTGCCAGTACCCCTCGAGGGGGCGGGTACGAGCAGTACTTC,CASTPRGGGYEQYF
TRBJ1-5,TRBV6-5,-,-,TGTGCCAGCAATCCCACCAGGAATCAGCCCCAGCATTTT,CASNPTRNQPQHF
TRBJ1-5,TRBV30,few,-,TGTGCCTGGAGCCTCGGGAGGGCTGTCGAGCCCCAGCATTTT,CAWSLGRAVEPQHF
TRBJ2-7,TRBV6-2/TRBV6-3,-,-,TGTGCCAGCAGTTATGTGGGATACGAGCAGTACTTC,CASSYVGYEQYF
TRBJ2-7,TRBV4-3,-,-,TGCGCCAGCAGCCAAGGGACAGCCGGGGATCTAGACGAGCAGTACTTC,CASSQGTAGDLDEQYF
TRBJ1-6,TRBV7-6,-,-,TGTGCCAGCAGCTTAGGGGGGCGGAAGAATTCACCCCTCCACTTT,CASSLGGRKNSPLHF
TRBJ2-1,TRBV7-3,-,-,TGTGCCAGCAGCCTAGGGATAGGTGGCAGGGGCGATGAGCAGTTCTTC,CASSLGIGGRGDEQFF
TRBJ2-1,TRBV15,-,-,TGTGCCACCAGCCCGATAGGAGGGCGGATCGAGCAGTTCTTC,CATSPIGGRIEQFF
TRBJ1-1,TRBV6-1,-,-,TGTGCCAGCAGTGAAGCGCACATCCGGAACACTGAAGCTTTCTTT,CASSEAHIRNTEAFF
TRBJ2-3,TRBV24-1,once,TRBD2,TGTGCCACCAGTGATGCCAAGCGGGGGGGCGGGGCAGATACGCAGTATTTT,CATSDAKRGGGADTQYF
TRBJ2-3,TRBV7-9,-,TRBD2,TGTGCCAGCAGATCAAACCGACTAGCGGGGGCGGGAGATACGCAGTATTTT,CASRSNRLAGAGDTQYF
TRBJ1-1,TRBV30,-,-,TGTGCCTGGAACGGGGGGCGGACTGAAGCTTTCTTT,CAWNGGRTEAFF
TRBJ2-4,TRBV7-2,-,-,TGTGCCAGCAGCTTAGCCGGACCCAGGAAAAACATTCAGTACTTC,CASSLAGPRKNIQYF
TRBJ2-3,TRBV6-5,-,-,TGTGCCAGCTTTGGGGGTTTGGGGAATACGCAGTATTTT,CASFGGLGNTQYF
TRBJ2-1,TRBV9,-,-,TGTGCCAGCAGCGTAGATGGACAGAGCCTCATATACAATGAGCAGTTCTTC,CASSVDGQSLIYNEQFF
TRBJ2-2,TRBV24-1,-,TRBD2,TGTGCCACCAGGCAGATGACTAGCGGGGAGGGGGAGCTGTTTTTT,CATRQMTSGEGELFF
TRBJ2-2,TRBV7-6,-,-,TGTGCCAGCAGCTTGAACTGGCGTGGGTCCGGGGAGCTGTTTTTT,CASSLNWRGSGELFF
TRBJ1-6,TRBV7-2,-,-,TGTGCCAGCAGCTTATCAGGGGACGGGTCACCCCTCCACTTT,CASSLSGDGSPLHF
TRBJ1-2,TRBV6-4,few,-,TGTGCCAGCAGTGACTCCGACGGCTACGGTGGCTACACCTTC,CASSDSDGYGGYTF
TRBJ1-1,TRBV28,-,-,TGTGCCAGCGACGGACACAATCGACCTGAAGCTTTCTTT,CASDGHNRPEAFF
TRBJ2-7,TRBV27,-,-,TGTGCCAGCAGTTTAACCGGGACACTGTTCTACGAGCAGTACTTC,CASSLTGTLFYEQYF
TRBJ1-1,TRBV5-6,-,TRBD1,TGTGCCAGCAGCCCAGGGGGCCGGGGTGAAGCTTTCTTT,CASSPGGRGEAFF